The present T cell receptor beta chain was sequenced within a study of blood T cell repertoires in COVID-19. Study-wide context: PBMCs, B-cell-depleted T cells, or T cells were the source of the cDNA or gDNA that made up the material.

V was shortened by 5 bases and J by 5 bases, with 6 bases between the two germline ends. The CDR3 contains 11 residues. From germline, CDR1 is GTSNPN and CDR2 SVGIG (reference sequence). Profiling relied on immunoSEQ multiplex PCR, and the TCRdb table lists in-frame clones only, not all of them. The data contain around 400,000 clones, 87% of them singletons. The receptor was isolated from an older woman with COVID-19, enrolled during active disease. What was sequenced was peripheral blood. The V gene is TRBV30, the J gene TRBJ2-2; TRBD2 is a possible D gene (6 bases). The CDR3, as DNA: TGTGCCTGGGGGACTACCGGGGAGCTGTTTTTT. Its translation: CAWGTTGELFF. Supplemented by reference TRBV30 and TRBJ2-2, the full variable domain reads SQTIHQWPATLVQPVGSPLSLECTVEGTSNPNLYWYRQAAGRGLQLLFYSVGIGQISSEVPQNLSASRPQDRQFILSSKKLLLSDSGFYLCAWGTTGELFFGEGSRLTVL.